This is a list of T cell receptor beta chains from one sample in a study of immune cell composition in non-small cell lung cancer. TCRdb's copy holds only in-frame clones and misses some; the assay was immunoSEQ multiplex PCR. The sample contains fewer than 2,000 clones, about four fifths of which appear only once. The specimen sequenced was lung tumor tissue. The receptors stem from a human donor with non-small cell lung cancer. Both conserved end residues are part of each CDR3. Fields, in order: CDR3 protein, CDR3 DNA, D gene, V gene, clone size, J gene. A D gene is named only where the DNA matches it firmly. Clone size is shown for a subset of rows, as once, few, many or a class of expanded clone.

CDR3 protein: CASSLEGRVRFPDTQYF; CDR3 DNA: TGTGCCAGCAGTTTGGAGGGGCGGGTACGGTTCCCAGATACGCAGTATTTT; D gene: .; V gene: TRBV28; clone size: .; J gene: TRBJ2-3
CDR3 protein: CASSLGLGTDTQYF; CDR3 DNA: TGTGCCAGCAGCTTAGGACTGGGCACAGATACGCAGTATTTT; D gene: .; V gene: TRBV7-2; clone size: .; J gene: TRBJ2-3
CDR3 protein: CASSLWPTEEKLFF; CDR3 DNA: TGTGCCAGCAGCTTATGGCCCACGGAGGAAAAACTGTTTTTT; D gene: .; V gene: TRBV11-2; clone size: .; J gene: TRBJ1-4
CDR3 protein: CASSPSDRGHQPQHF; CDR3 DNA: TGTGCCAGCAGCCCATCGGACAGGGGTCATCAGCCCCAGCATTTT; D gene: TRBD1; V gene: TRBV11-2; clone size: .; J gene: TRBJ1-5
CDR3 protein: CASSIDSSYEQYF; CDR3 DNA: TGTGCCAGCAGTATAGACAGCTCCTACGAGCAGTACTTC; D gene: .; V gene: TRBV28; clone size: .; J gene: TRBJ2-7
CDR3 protein: CASSSPGASGYEQYF; CDR3 DNA: TGTGCCAGCAGTTCTCCCGGGGCTAGCGGCTACGAGCAGTACTTC; D gene: TRBD2; V gene: TRBV28; clone size: .; J gene: TRBJ2-7
CDR3 protein: CASSQNAGQSSYNEQFF; CDR3 DNA: TGTGCCAGCAGCCAAAACGCGGGACAGAGCTCCTACAATGAGCAGTTCTTC; D gene: .; V gene: TRBV7-6; clone size: .; J gene: TRBJ2-1
CDR3 protein: CASSLVSDTQYF; CDR3 DNA: TGTGCCAGCAGCTTAGTATCCGATACGCAGTATTTT; D gene: .; V gene: TRBV11-3; clone size: .; J gene: TRBJ2-3
CDR3 protein: CASSDSGQGAYNEQFF; CDR3 DNA: TGTGCCAGCAGTGACTCGGGGCAGGGGGCCTACAATGAGCAGTTCTTC; D gene: TRBD1; V gene: TRBV6-4; clone size: .; J gene: TRBJ2-1
CDR3 protein: CASSATGLAGRTDTQYF; CDR3 DNA: TGTGCCAGCAGCGCCACGGGACTAGCGGGACGCACAGATACGCAGTATTTT; D gene: TRBD2; V gene: TRBV5-6; clone size: .; J gene: TRBJ2-3
CDR3 protein: CASSLARAGAGGSYNSPLHF; CDR3 DNA: TGTGCCAGCAGCTTAGCCCGGGCGGGGGCCGGGGGCTCCTATAATTCACCCCTCCACTTT; D gene: .; V gene: TRBV7-8; clone size: once; J gene: TRBJ1-6
CDR3 protein: CASSDPTGSEEQYF; CDR3 DNA: TGTGCCAGCAGTGACCCGACGGGGTCCGAGGAGCAGTACTTC; D gene: .; V gene: TRBV6-1; clone size: .; J gene: TRBJ2-7
CDR3 protein: CASSDVPGQGMAQYF; CDR3 DNA: TGTGCCAGTAGCGACGTCCCGGGACAGGGTATGGCGCAGTACTTC; D gene: TRBD1; V gene: TRBV19; clone size: .; J gene: TRBJ2-7
CDR3 protein: CASSAQGAVGYTF; CDR3 DNA: TGTGCCAGTAGTGCACAGGGGGCGGTGGGCTACACCTTC; D gene: TRBD1; V gene: TRBV19; clone size: .; J gene: TRBJ1-2
CDR3 protein: CASSLDRGSYEQYF; CDR3 DNA: TGTGCCAGCAGCTTGGACAGGGGCTCCTACGAGCAGTACTTC; D gene: TRBD1; V gene: TRBV7-2; clone size: .; J gene: TRBJ2-7
CDR3 protein: CASSQTSGIYEQYF; CDR3 DNA: TGCGCCAGCAGCCAGACTAGCGGGATCTACGAGCAGTACTTC; D gene: TRBD2; V gene: TRBV5-1; clone size: few; J gene: TRBJ2-7